The rows below give T cell receptor beta chains drawn from one sample of a study of blood T cell repertoires in COVID-19. The table came from immunoSEQ multiplex PCR; TCRdb's copy has only in-frame clones and leaves some out. The sample has about 52,000 clones, around 90% seen once. Sequenced sample: peripheral blood. The receptors derive from a human donor in a cohort sampled during active COVID-19. Both conserved end residues are part of each CDR3. Each record gives: V gene, J gene, D gene, clone size, CDR3 protein, CDR3 DNA. The D gene is left open where the match is weak. A row's size may be missing; if present it is once, few, many or a size class.

TRBV6-5	TRBJ1-4	NA	NA	CASTPGATNEKLFF	TGTGCCAGTACCCCCGGAGCAACTAATGAAAAACTGTTTTTT
TRBV6-5	TRBJ2-5	NA	NA	CASSRDIQETQYF	TGTGCCAGCAGCCGGGACATCCAAGAGACCCAGTACTTC
TRBV3-1/TRBV3-2	TRBJ2-2	NA	NA	CASSQGGLRWEVNTGELFF	TGTGCCAGCAGCCAAGGGGGGTTGAGGTGGGAGGTCAACACCGGGGAGCTGTTTTTT
TRBV15	TRBJ2-1	TRBD2	NA	CATSRGAGGVQFF	TGTGCCACCAGCAGAGGGGCGGGGGGCGTGCAGTTCTTC
TRBV11-2	TRBJ2-1	NA	NA	CASSIGLPLGNEQFF	TGTGCCAGCAGCATAGGGCTGCCGCTTGGCAATGAGCAGTTCTTC
TRBV24-1	TRBJ2-3	TRBD1	once	CATSDLGQGASTDTQYF	TGTGCCACCAGTGATCTCGGACAGGGGGCAAGCACAGATACGCAGTATTTT
TRBV5-1	TRBJ2-1	NA	once	CASSNPTGGNEQFF	TGCGCCAGCAGCAACCCGACAGGTGGGAATGAGCAGTTCTTC
TRBV9	TRBJ2-7	NA	NA	CASSFSPSQVTYEQYF	TGTGCCAGCAGCTTCTCCCCATCCCAGGTTACCTACGAGCAGTACTTC
TRBV9	TRBJ1-2	TRBD1	NA	CASSVLDRDWNYGYTF	TGTGCCAGCAGCGTGCTTGACAGGGATTGGAACTATGGCTACACCTTC
TRBV3-1/TRBV3-2	TRBJ2-1	NA	NA	CASSQSRDNEQFF	TGTGCCAGCAGCCAATCAAGAGACAATGAGCAGTTCTTC
TRBV25-1	TRBJ2-5	TRBD2	NA	CASSGYSGMEETQYF	TGTGCCAGCAGTGGGTATAGCGGGATGGAAGAGACCCAGTACTTC
TRBV28	TRBJ2-1	NA	NA	CASKNGGLVNEQFF	TGTGCCAGCAAAAACGGGGGTCTGGTCAATGAGCAGTTCTTC
TRBV2	TRBJ1-6	NA	NA	CASKTQGGNSPLHF	TGTGCCAGCAAGACACAGGGTGGGAATTCACCCCTCCACTTT
TRBV30	TRBJ2-7	TRBD2	NA	CAWSAHSGSAEQYF	TGTGCCTGGAGTGCTCATAGCGGGAGTGCCGAGCAGTACTTC
TRBV5-3	TRBJ1-1	TRBD1	NA	CARSLSQPGQKNTEAFF	TGTGCCAGAAGCTTGAGCCAACCGGGACAGAAGAACACTGAAGCTTTCTTT
TRBV20-1	TRBJ2-1	NA	NA	CSTSRDYEQFF	TGCAGTACCTCTCGGGATTATGAGCAGTTCTTC
TRBV6-6	TRBJ1-5	TRBD1	NA	CASRDRGGQPQHF	TGTGCCAGCAGGGACAGGGGCGGTCAGCCCCAGCATTTT
TRBV6-6	TRBJ1-1	NA	NA	CASSRDSSEAFF	TGTGCCAGCAGCCGGGACTCTTCTGAAGCTTTCTTT
TRBV27	TRBJ2-7	TRBD2	NA	CASRHGTSGSEGYEQYF	TGTGCCAGCAGGCACGGGACTAGCGGGAGTGAGGGTTACGAGCAGTACTTC
TRBV2	TRBJ2-5	TRBD2	NA	CASTPSGEETQYF	TGTGCCAGCACACCTAGCGGAGAAGAGACCCAGTACTTC
TRBV3-1/TRBV3-2	TRBJ1-5	NA	NA	CASSQGLPHQPQHF	TGTGCCAGCAGCCAAGGACTGCCCCATCAGCCCCAGCATTTT
TRBV29-1	TRBJ2-7	TRBD2	NA	CSVPKQLAGVPSYEQYF	TGCAGCGTTCCAAAACAACTAGCGGGAGTTCCCTCCTACGAGCAGTACTTC
TRBV19	TRBJ2-1	NA	NA	CATSASSYNEQFF	TGTGCCACCTCAGCGAGCTCCTACAATGAGCAGTTCTTC
TRBV7-8	TRBJ1-5	NA	NA	CASSSSGHQNSNQPQHF	TGTGCCAGCAGCTCGTCGGGACACCAAAATAGCAATCAGCCCCAGCATTTT
TRBV6-2/TRBV6-3	TRBJ2-7	TRBD1	NA	CASSAPRDRVYEQYF	TGTGCCAGCAGTGCCCCTCGGGACAGGGTATACGAGCAGTACTTC
TRBV5-6	TRBJ1-1	NA	NA	CASSFGAWNTEAFF	TGTGCCAGCAGCTTTGGGGCATGGAACACTGAAGCTTTCTTT
TRBV15	TRBJ2-7	NA	NA	CATSMEMWYEQYF	TGTGCCACCAGCATGGAGATGTGGTACGAGCAGTACTTC
TRBV25-1	TRBJ2-5	NA	NA	CASSDNRLFQETQYF	TGTGCCAGCAGTGATAATAGACTATTTCAAGAGACCCAGTACTTC
TRBV2	TRBJ1-5	NA	NA	CASSADRLNQPQHF	TGTGCCAGCAGTGCAGACAGGCTCAATCAGCCCCAGCATTTT
TRBV7-3	TRBJ2-1	TRBD1	NA	CASSHSGTDNEQFF	TGTGCCAGCAGCCACTCCGGGACAGACAATGAGCAGTTCTTC
TRBV19	TRBJ1-1	TRBD1	NA	CASSERPGQGLQGFF	TGTGCCAGTAGTGAGAGACCGGGACAGGGGCTACAAGGTTTCTTT
TRBV23-1	TRBJ2-1	TRBD1	NA	CASSQSQGTVDCYNEQFF	TGCGCCAGCAGTCAATCGCAGGGGACAGTAGACTGCTACAATGAGCAGTTCTTC
TRBV28	TRBJ2-6	TRBD2	NA	CASSPPGRTGANVLTF	TGTGCCAGCAGTCCCCCCGGGAGGACTGGGGCCAACGTCCTGACTTTC
TRBV24-1	TRBJ1-5	NA	NA	CATSDIGNQPQHF	TGTGCCACCAGTGATATCGGCAATCAGCCCCAGCATTTT
TRBV19	TRBJ1-5	NA	NA	CASRQPNQPQHF	TGTGCCAGTAGACAGCCCAATCAGCCCCAGCATTTT
TRBV6-2/TRBV6-3	TRBJ2-4	TRBD1	NA	CASSYLSGTAQGGIQYF	TGTGCCAGCAGTTACCTAAGTGGGACAGCCCAAGGGGGCATTCAGTACTTC
TRBV6-5	TRBJ1-6	TRBD1	NA	CASKAGTGVSPLHF	TGTGCCAGCAAGGCCGGGACAGGGGTTTCCCCCCTCCACTTT
TRBV24-1	TRBJ2-2	NA	NA	CATSVPGVGSTGELFF	TGTGCCACCAGTGTCCCCGGGGTAGGGAGCACCGGGGAGCTGTTTTTT
TRBV19	TRBJ2-1	TRBD1	NA	CASKMDRARNEQFF	TGTGCCAGTAAGATGGACAGGGCGAGAAATGAGCAGTTCTTC
TRBV4-2	TRBJ2-1	TRBD1	NA	CASSQDLAGGAYNEQFF	TGTGCCAGCAGCCAAGATCTTGCAGGGGGCGCGTACAATGAGCAGTTCTTC
TRBV19	TRBJ1-5	NA	NA	CASSPQGIGQPQHF	TGTGCCAGTAGCCCACAGGGTATCGGTCAGCCCCAGCATTTT
TRBV4-1	TRBJ2-5	NA	NA	CASSQGLRQETQYF	TGCGCCAGCAGCCAAGGACTTCGCCAAGAGACCCAGTACTTC
TRBV30	TRBJ2-7	TRBD2	NA	CAWSYPVGLAERGLYEQYF	TGTGCCTGGAGTTACCCTGTCGGGCTAGCGGAAAGAGGTCTCTACGAGCAGTACTTC
TRBV5-1	TRBJ1-6	NA	few	CASSIGPGSSYNSPLHF	TGCGCCAGCAGTATCGGACCGGGGAGCTCCTATAATTCACCCCTCCACTTT
TRBV5-1	TRBJ2-1	TRBD2	NA	CASSLGLAEGEQFF	TGCGCCAGCAGCTTAGGACTAGCAGAGGGTGAGCAGTTCTTC
TRBV27	TRBJ2-3	TRBD1	NA	CASSFSPTGPDTQYF	TGTGCCAGCAGTTTCTCTCCGACAGGGCCAGATACGCAGTATTTT
TRBV19	TRBJ2-3	TRBD2	NA	CASSPLAGTDTQYF	TGTGCCAGTAGTCCCCTAGCGGGCACAGATACGCAGTATTTT
TRBV5-1	TRBJ2-5	TRBD2	NA	CASSSNLPLAGVYETQYF	TGCGCCAGCAGCTCAAACCTCCCTCTAGCGGGAGTTTATGAGACCCAGTACTTC
TRBV5-1	TRBJ2-1	TRBD2	NA	CASSLGTSFEQFF	TGCGCCAGCAGCTTGGGGACTAGCTTTGAGCAGTTCTTC
TRBV27	TRBJ1-1	TRBD1	NA	CASSTGQVARSEAFF	TGTGCCAGCAGTACTGGACAGGTGGCCCGGAGTGAAGCTTTCTTT
TRBV7-2	TRBJ2-7	NA	NA	CASSLYNNYEQYF	TGTGCCAGCAGCTTATATAATAACTACGAGCAGTACTTC
TRBV29-1	TRBJ2-3	TRBD1	NA	CSVEYGTGWTEANTQYF	TGCAGCGTTGAATACGGGACAGGGTGGACCGAGGCGAATACGCAGTATTTT
TRBV29-1	TRBJ1-1	NA	once	CSVRDTKAFF	TGCAGCGTCCGGGACACCAAAGCTTTCTTT
TRBV27	TRBJ1-6	NA	once	CASSLVQGNSPLHF	TGTGCCAGCAGTTTGGTTCAGGGAAATTCACCCCTCCACTTT
TRBV25-1	TRBJ1-2	NA	NA	CASSYSYYGYTF	TGTGCCAGCAGTTACAGCTACTATGGCTACACCTTC
TRBV9	TRBJ1-2	NA	NA	CASSPPSSYGYTF	TGTGCCAGCAGCCCTCCCTCGAGCTATGGCTACACCTTC
TRBV21-1	TRBJ2-7	NA	NA	CASSKAGPAEGSYEQYF	TGTGCCAGCAGCAAAGCCGGGCCAGCGGAGGGCTCCTACGAGCAGTACTTC